This T cell receptor beta chain is drawn from a study of cytomegalovirus exposure and HLA in healthy donors. Study observations and caveats: It was taken for granted in presence/absence analyses that sequencing depth across donors was roughly uniform. A missense variant in DCLRE1C was later tied to TCR beta V- and J-gene trimming. In an earlier analysis, productive rearrangement rates for most beta V segments clustered near 87% or 30%.

As regards this clone: Its target is unknown.

The primer mix had 60 Vbeta and 13 Jbeta primers. Profiling relied on immunoSEQ multiplex PCR, and the TCRdb table lists in-frame clones only, not all of them. In all, the sample yields about 140,000 clones. The sample consisted of PBMCs. The TCR sequence derives from a woman aged 18-35 years in good health and CMV-seronegative.

The chain's CDR3 is CASSQSGVGGYEQYF. CDR3 sequence (DNA): TGTGCCAGCAGCCAATCCGGAGTAGGGGGCTACGAGCAGTACTTC. This chain uses TRBV4-2 with TRBJ2-7; D may be TRBD1 (6 bases). The length of the CDR3 is 15 residues. V dropped 2 bases and J dropped 3 bases, with 14 bases sitting between them. The germline V gene encodes CDR1 LGHNA and CDR2 YNFKEQ.